The 17 T cell receptor beta chains in this list originate from one sample, sequenced in a study of blood T cell dynamics during melanoma immunotherapy. TCRdb's table, derived via immunoSEQ multiplex PCR, lists solely in-frame clones and lacks some. The sample shows about 7,200 clones, roughly 84% of them seen only once. Regarding time point: week 3, after first cycle of checkpoint inhibitor. Specimen: blood, collected from a patient treated with checkpoint blockade. These TCRs come from a human donor with melanoma. Some clones in this sample may be carry-over from other donors' samples.

The chain employs TRBV7-1 and TRBJ2-7, with TRBD1 matching over 9 bases. TRBV7-1 is labeled an ORF, and its function is uncertain. There are 15 residues in the CDR3. V shed 4 bases, J shed 3 bases, and the junction held 7 bases outside the gene matches. The CDR3 loop is CASSYPGQGVYEQYF. DNA for the CDR3: TGTGCCAGCAGCTATCCGGGACAGGGAGTCTACGAGCAGTACTTC.

The chain combines TRBV28 with TRBJ1-5, with 9 bases matching TRBD2. The tail of the sequence fits TRBJ2-3 better, so the J call may be wrong. This CDR3 spans 15 amino acids. Germline V gene sequence: CDR1 MDHEN, CDR2 SYDVKM. In nucleotides, the CDR3 is TGTGCCAGCAGTCGCGAAGGGACTAGCAATCAGCCCCAGTATTTT. Translated: CASSREGTSNQPQYF.

To note about this clone: Other DNA sequences within the sample encode an identical CDR3. This rearrangement joins TRBV21-1 to TRBJ1-5. TRBV21-1 is deemed a pseudogene. This CDR3 spans 17 amino acids. The CDR3 region is CASSDRQWRVCNQPQHF. CDR3 in DNA: TGTGCCAGCAGCGATCGACAGTGGCGGGTGTGCAATCAGCCCCAGCATTTT.

J is TRBJ2-1 and V is TRBV5-4, with 10 bases identical to TRBD2. Losses at the gene ends were 7 bases for V and 4 bases for J; bases not matched to a gene: 11. This CDR3 is built from 16 residues. From germline, CDR1 is SGHNT and CDR2 YYREEE (reference sequence). CDR3 residues: CASGAGGAASYNEQFF. The CDR3 region has the DNA TGTGCCAGCGGAGCGGGGGGGGCCGCCTCTTACAATGAGCAGTTCTTC.

This clone was seen only a few times. V and J are TRBV5-6 and TRBJ2-3, with 7 nucleotides matching TRBD1. Germline V gene lookup returns CDR1 SGHDT and CDR2 YYEEEE. The CDR3 sequence is 16 residues long. The junction had 9 bases not matched to a gene; V was cut back by 3 bases and J by 2 bases. CDR3 sequence reads: CASSWSGTASTDTQYF. Here the CDR3 DNA reads TGTGCCAGCAGCTGGTCCGGGACAGCCTCCACAGATACGCAGTATTTT.

This clone appeared a single time. This chain links TRBV13 with TRBJ2-1; D is undetermined. Trimming cost V 6 bases and J 7 bases, with 16 bases left between them. The V gene's germline CDR1 is PRHDT and CDR2 FYEKMQ (reference sequence). The CDR3 spans 14 residues. The CDR3 loop is CASRWKGTRNEQFF. The CDR3 coding sequence is TGTGCCAGCAGATGGAAGGGTACTCGGAATGAGCAGTTCTTC. The entire variable domain, with the rest obtained from reference TRBV13 and TRBJ2-1, is as follows: AAGVIQSPRHLIKEKRETATLKCYPIPRHDTVYWYQQGPGQDPQFLISFYEKMQSDKGSIPDRFSAQQFSDYHSELNMSSLELGDSALYFCASRWKGTRNEQFFGPGTRLTVL.

The chain employs TRBV5-4 and TRBJ2-5; D perhaps matches TRBD1 (5 bases). V lost 4 bases and J lost 1, with 8 bases in between. Per germline, CDR1 SGHNT and CDR2 YYREEE (reference sequence). CDR3 size: 13 residues. CDR3: CASSRGFQETQYF. In nucleotides, the CDR3 is TGTGCCAGCAGCAGGGGATTCCAAGAGACCCAGTACTTC.

This clone occurred once. The junction shows a germline mismatch at one end, possibly a read error. The V call is TRBV5-5, the J call TRBJ2-3, with 10 bases fitting TRBD1. The CDR3 spans 15 residues. Per the germline V gene, CDR1 is SGHKS and CDR2 is YYEKEE (reference sequence). DNA for the CDR3: TGTGCCAGCAACTTGGGGACAGGGGTTGTGGATACGCAGTATTTT. Its translation is CASNLGTGVVDTQYF.

This clone was counted only a few times. This sequence joins TRBV27 and TRBJ1-6; D unclear. The CDR3 is 15 residues long. Trimming stripped 3 bases from V and 8 bases from J, with 14 bases between. The germline CDR1 and CDR2 sequences are MNHEY and SMNVEV (reference sequence). CDR3 loop: CASSFSGLTDSPLHF. The CDR3 nucleotides read TGTGCCAGCAGTTTTAGCGGCCTGACGGATTCACCCCTCCACTTT.

The chain couples TRBV5-1 to TRBJ2-3; weak D call: TRBD2 (6 bases). Deletions cut 4 bases from V and 0 bases from J, with 12 bases between. CDR3 length equals 15 residues. Germline values: CDR1 SGHRS, CDR2 YFSETQ. In nucleotides, the CDR3 is TGCGCCAGCAGCCCTTTAGCGGCCAGCACAGATACGCAGTATTTT. The encoded protein is CASSPLAASTDTQYF.

This chain links TRBV5-1 with TRBJ1-6, with no clear D. This CDR3 region has 13 residues. Trimming cost V 0 bases and J 13 bases, with 11 bases left between them. In germline, CDR1 is SGHRS, CDR2 YFSETQ. CDR3 loop: CASSLASGPPLHF. The CDR3 DNA is TGCGCCAGCAGCTTGGCATCTGGGCCGCCCCTCCACTTT.

The chain uses TRBV4-3 and TRBJ2-1, with 8 bases lining up with TRBD2. Per the germline V gene, CDR1 is LGHNA and CDR2 is YSLEER. This CDR3 region has 18 residues. The trim removed 2 bases at V and 1 base at J, leaving 10 bases unmatched. This CDR3 reads CASSQFWAAGGSYNEQFF. The CDR3 bases are TGCGCCAGCAGCCAATTCTGGGCCGCGGGGGGATCCTACAATGAGCAGTTCTTC.

This clone was counted a single time. J is TRBJ2-5 and V is TRBV5-1; either TRBD1 or TRBD2 may supply D (6 bases each). Trimming removed 2 bases from V and 5 bases from J, with 16 bases in between. Looked up from germline, CDR1 is SGHRS and CDR2 is YFSETQ. The CDR3 loop spans 15 amino acids. CDR3 in DNA: TGCGCCAGCAGCTTTGGAGGGGACACGACGGAGACCCAGTACTTC. Protein: CASSFGGDTTETQYF.

This clone showed up just once. The chain is built from TRBV2 and TRBJ2-2; 9 positions agree with TRBD1. The CDR3 is made up of 13 amino acids. In germline, CDR1 is SNHLY, CDR2 FYNNEI. The V segment lost 4 bases and the J segment 6 bases; nucleotides outside the gene matches: 0. CDR3 protein: CASSGQGAGELFF. DNA of the CDR3: TGTGCCAGCAGTGGACAGGGGGCCGGGGAGCTGTTTTTT.

The V gene is TRBV28, the J gene TRBJ2-7, with D possibly TRBD2 on 5 matching bases. Germline CDR1 and CDR2: MDHEN and SYDVKM. Trimming shortened V by 4 bases and J by 0 bases, and 13 bases separated the two germline ends. There are 15 residues in the CDR3. In nucleotides, the CDR3 is TGTGCCAGCAGTTCCGGAAGTGGGAGCTCCTACGAGCAGTACTTC. Protein: CASSSGSGSSYEQYF.

The CDR3 DNA is TGTGCCAGCAGTTTATTGGGCAGGGGAAGGGAGACCCAGTACTTC. Translated, it gives CASSLLGRGRETQYF. The chain recombines TRBV28 with TRBJ2-5; D might be TRBD1 (6 bases). Between the trimmed V and J ends, which lost 1 base and 5 bases, there was a span of 14 bases. The CDR3 is 15 residues long. Germline CDR1 and CDR2: MDHEN and SYDVKM.

Note on this clone: One end of the junction fails to match germline, which may point to a read error. The chain joins TRBV4-2 to TRBJ2-7, with TRBD1 as a possible D gene (5 bases). CDR3 length: 13 amino acids. Germline loops: CDR1 LGHNA, CDR2 YNFKEQ. CDR3 residues: CASSQEDNLTQNF. In DNA form, the CDR3 reads TGTGCCAGCAGCCAAGAGGACAACCTTACTCAAAACTTC.